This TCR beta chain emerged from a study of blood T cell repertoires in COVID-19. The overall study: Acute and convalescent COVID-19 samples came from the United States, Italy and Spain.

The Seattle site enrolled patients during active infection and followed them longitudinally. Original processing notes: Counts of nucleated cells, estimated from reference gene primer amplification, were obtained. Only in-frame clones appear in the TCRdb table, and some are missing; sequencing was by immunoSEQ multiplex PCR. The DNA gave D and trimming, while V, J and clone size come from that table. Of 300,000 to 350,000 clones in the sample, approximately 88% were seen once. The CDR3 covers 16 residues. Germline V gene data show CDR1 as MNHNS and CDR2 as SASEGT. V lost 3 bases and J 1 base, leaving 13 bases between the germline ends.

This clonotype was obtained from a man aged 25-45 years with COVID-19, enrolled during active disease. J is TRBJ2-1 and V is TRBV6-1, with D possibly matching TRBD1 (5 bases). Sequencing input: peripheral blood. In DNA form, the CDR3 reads TGTGCCAGCAGTGATTACTTAGCAGGGTCCTACAATGAGCAGTTCTTC. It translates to CASSDYLAGSYNEQFF.